This T cell receptor (beta chain) comes out of a study of Ad26.COV2.S vaccination and SARS-CoV-2 variants. Sequenced by immunoSEQ multiplex PCR; TCRdb stores in-frame clones only, minus some. The repertoire consists of about 440,000 clones, with 90% occurring once and the leading ten covering more than 3.5%. Study results and limitations: Recipients given vaccine exceeded placebo recipients in spike-specific TCR breadth. Breadth and depth estimates from TCRs may understate total T cell responses.

In the case of this clone: Its specificity is not known.

The germline V gene encodes CDR1 LGHNA and CDR2 YSLEER. This CDR3 has 17 amino acids. V was pared by 3 bases and J by 2 bases, with 20 bases between. The treatment: over 15 received Ad26.COV2.S at low or high dose, single or two shots; about five received placebo; per-sample allocation not given. All samples were drawn on day 63, counting from the first vaccine or placebo injection. The shot given was an Ad26 vector that makes Wuhan-strain SARS-CoV-2 spike. The TCR originated in a person aged 18-60 years who received the Ad26.COV2.S COVID-19 vaccine or a placebo. The specimen comprised peripheral blood, sampled in a trial of Ad26.COV2.S vaccine versus placebo. V and J are TRBV4-3 and TRBJ2-7; D may match TRBD1 or TRBD2 (5 bases each). DNA for the CDR3: TGCGCCAGCAGCCACACCTACGGGGCCTTTATTACCTACGAGCAGTACTTC. Its translation is CASSHTYGAFITYEQYF.